The rows below give T cell receptor beta chains drawn from one sample of a study. Assay used: immunoSEQ multiplex PCR; TCRdb lists only in-frame clones, some missing. The sample yields some 68,000 clones, just over 90% seen once. The source material was PBMCs. The receptors come from a man aged 40-50 years with rheumatoid arthritis. The CDR3 runs from the conserved cysteine through the conserved F or W. Each record gives: CDR3 DNA, CDR3 protein, J gene, clone size, V gene, D gene. A D gene is named only where the DNA matches it firmly. Clone sizes are given selectively: once, few, many, or a class where the clone is expanded.

DNA: TGTGCCAGCAGTTTACGGGGTCGTTATAGGACCCAGTACTTC
CDR3: CASSLRGRYRTQYF
J: TRBJ2-5
size: -
V: TRBV28
D: -

DNA: TGTGCCAGCAGCCTTGGACAGGTACGGACTGAAGCTTTCTTT
CDR3: CASSLGQVRTEAFF
J: TRBJ1-1
size: -
V: TRBV11-2
D: TRBD1

DNA: TGTGCCAGTAGTTTACGGACTAGCCATGAGACCCAGTACTTC
CDR3: CASSLRTSHETQYF
J: TRBJ2-5
size: -
V: TRBV19
D: TRBD2

DNA: TGTGCCAGCAGTTATTACAGAGCGGGGGCCGGGGAGCTGTTTTTT
CDR3: CASSYYRAGAGELFF
J: TRBJ2-2
size: -
V: TRBV6-5
D: TRBD2

DNA: TGCGCCAGCAGCCAAGATTGGGCGGGAGGGAGCTCCTACAATGAGCAGTTCTTC
CDR3: CASSQDWAGGSSYNEQFF
J: TRBJ2-1
size: -
V: TRBV4-3
D: TRBD2

DNA: TGTGCCAGCAGCAGTGGGCCTAATCAGCCCCAGCATTTT
CDR3: CASSSGPNQPQHF
J: TRBJ1-5
size: -
V: TRBV9
D: -

DNA: TGTGCCAGCTCAGGACAGGGGGTCGGGAACTATGGCTACACCTTC
CDR3: CASSGQGVGNYGYTF
J: TRBJ1-2
size: -
V: TRBV18
D: TRBD1

DNA: TGCAGCGTTGACAGGTTGGGGACTGAAGCTTTCTTT
CDR3: CSVDRLGTEAFF
J: TRBJ1-1
size: -
V: TRBV29-1
D: -

DNA: TGTGCCAGCAGGTACACAGGGAACACTGAAGCTTTCTTT
CDR3: CASRYTGNTEAFF
J: TRBJ1-1
size: once
V: TRBV6-6
D: -

DNA: TGTGCCAGTAGACCTCAGAACACCGGGGAGCTGTTTTTT
CDR3: CASRPQNTGELFF
J: TRBJ2-2
size: -
V: TRBV19
D: -

DNA: TGTGCCAGCAGCTTAGAGGGCACGAGTGTGGGGGGAAACACCATATATTTT
CDR3: CASSLEGTSVGGNTIYF
J: TRBJ1-3
size: -
V: TRBV7-8
D: -

DNA: TGTGCCTGGAGTGACAGGCGTCCCTCTGGGGCCAACGTCCTGACTTTC
CDR3: CAWSDRRPSGANVLTF
J: TRBJ2-6
size: -
V: TRBV30
D: -

DNA: TGCAGCGCCAAGACGATGACAGGGAGAACTAATGAAAAACTGTTTTTT
CDR3: CSAKTMTGRTNEKLFF
J: TRBJ1-4
size: -
V: TRBV29-1
D: TRBD1

DNA: TGTGCCAGCAGCCAACTGGGGGGGGTGGAGACCCAGTACTTC
CDR3: CASSQLGGVETQYF
J: TRBJ2-5
size: -
V: TRBV3-1/TRBV3-2
D: TRBD2

DNA: TGTGCCAGCAGGTTGGATTTCTACAATGAGCAGTTCTTC
CDR3: CASRLDFYNEQFF
J: TRBJ2-1
size: -
V: TRBV7-2
D: -

DNA: TGTGCCAGCAGTGAATGGGCAGGGGGCAGGAACACTGAAGCTTTCTTT
CDR3: CASSEWAGGRNTEAFF
J: TRBJ1-1
size: -
V: TRBV25-1
D: TRBD1

DNA: TGTGCCACCAGAAAGGACAGGGCTGCCACCGGGGAGCTGTTTTTT
CDR3: CATRKDRAATGELFF
J: TRBJ2-2
size: once
V: TRBV15
D: TRBD1

DNA: TGTGCCAGCAGCTCGACTAGCGGGAGTACCAGAGAGACCCAGTACTTC
CDR3: CASSSTSGSTRETQYF
J: TRBJ2-5
size: -
V: TRBV7-9
D: TRBD2

DNA: TGTGCCAGCAGACGGTTGAACACTGAAGCTTTCTTT
CDR3: CASRRLNTEAFF
J: TRBJ1-1
size: few
V: TRBV6-5
D: -

DNA: TGCGCCAGCAGCCCACAGGGGGCGGGTCAGCCCCAGCATTTT
CDR3: CASSPQGAGQPQHF
J: TRBJ1-5
size: -
V: TRBV5-1
D: TRBD1

DNA: TGTGCCAGCAATGGACTAGCGGGAGTAATCGGGGAGCTGTTTTTT
CDR3: CASNGLAGVIGELFF
J: TRBJ2-2
size: -
V: TRBV6-5
D: TRBD2

DNA: TGTGCCAGCAGTTTAAGGGACAGGGGCTACGAGCAGTACTTC
CDR3: CASSLRDRGYEQYF
J: TRBJ2-7
size: -
V: TRBV27
D: TRBD1

DNA: TGTGCCAGCATTCAGGACAGGGAAACTCAGCCCCAGCATTTT
CDR3: CASIQDRETQPQHF
J: TRBJ1-5
size: -
V: TRBV2
D: TRBD1

DNA: TGTGCCAGCAGCTTAGGAGGGGCGTCTAATGAAAAACTGTTTTTT
CDR3: CASSLGGASNEKLFF
J: TRBJ1-4
size: -
V: TRBV7-2
D: -

DNA: TGTGCCAGCGGAGAGGGGTTCGTAAACACCATATATTTT
CDR3: CASGEGFVNTIYF
J: TRBJ1-3
size: -
V: TRBV7-2
D: -

DNA: TGTGCCAGCAGCAGCAGGGACAGCCATCCTAACGAGCAGTACTTC
CDR3: CASSSRDSHPNEQYF
J: TRBJ2-7
size: -
V: TRBV7-9
D: TRBD1

DNA: TGCGCCAGCAGCCTCGGGGCAACCTACGAGCAGTACTTC
CDR3: CASSLGATYEQYF
J: TRBJ2-7
size: once
V: TRBV4-3
D: -

DNA: TGTGCCAGCAGCTGGGATCGGACGGGTAAAGAGACCCAGTACTTC
CDR3: CASSWDRTGKETQYF
J: TRBJ2-5
size: -
V: TRBV7-6
D: -

DNA: TGTGCCAGCAGCCTGGGACAGGGGGCATCAGCTTTCTTT
CDR3: CASSLGQGASAFF
J: TRBJ1-1
size: -
V: TRBV3-1/TRBV3-2
D: TRBD1

DNA: TGCGCCAGCAGCCAAGACTCGGGAGACAGCTATGGCTACACCTTC
CDR3: CASSQDSGDSYGYTF
J: TRBJ1-2
size: -
V: TRBV4-3
D: -

DNA: TGTGCCAGCAGCAAAGAAGAAAGGGGGTCCTACAATGAGCAGTTCTTC
CDR3: CASSKEERGSYNEQFF
J: TRBJ2-1
size: -
V: TRBV21-1
D: -

DNA: TGTGCCAGCAGCTTTTCCGCGGGGTCTTACAATGAGCAGTTCTTC
CDR3: CASSFSAGSYNEQFF
J: TRBJ2-1
size: -
V: TRBV7-3
D: -

DNA: TGTGCCAGCCGGGCCATGGAGACCCAGTACTTC
CDR3: CASRAMETQYF
J: TRBJ2-5
size: -
V: TRBV7-9
D: -

DNA: TGTGCCAGCAGCTGGAAGGGATCTGGAAACACCATATATTTT
CDR3: CASSWKGSGNTIYF
J: TRBJ1-3
size: -
V: TRBV6-6
D: -

DNA: TGTGCCAGCAGCCAAGCGGAAAAAGGGAGCTATGGCTACACCTTC
CDR3: CASSQAEKGSYGYTF
J: TRBJ1-2
size: -
V: TRBV4-2
D: -

DNA: TGTGCCATCAGTGAGTCTACCGGGACAGGGGCCCACGAGCAGTACTTC
CDR3: CAISESTGTGAHEQYF
J: TRBJ2-7
size: -
V: TRBV10-3
D: TRBD1

DNA: TGTGCCAGCAGTTTAGGAAATAGCAATCAGCCCCAGCATTTT
CDR3: CASSLGNSNQPQHF
J: TRBJ1-5
size: -
V: TRBV27
D: -

DNA: TGCGCCAGCAGCCCCCTAGCGGACCAAGAGACCCAGTACTTC
CDR3: CASSPLADQETQYF
J: TRBJ2-5
size: -
V: TRBV4-1
D: TRBD2

DNA: TGTGCCAGCAGCTTCGCTGGGGCCAACGTCCTGACTTTC
CDR3: CASSFAGANVLTF
J: TRBJ2-6
size: once
V: TRBV7-3
D: -

DNA: TGCGCCAGCAGCTTGGGCCAGGGAGGAGAAAAACTGTTTTTT
CDR3: CASSLGQGGEKLFF
J: TRBJ1-4
size: -
V: TRBV5-1
D: -

DNA: TGCAGTGGAATGGGCGGCTACACCTTC
CDR3: CSGMGGYTF
J: TRBJ1-2
size: -
V: TRBV20-1
D: -

DNA: TGTGCCAGCAGTAAGACAGGGGCCAACACTGAAGCTTTCTTT
CDR3: CASSKTGANTEAFF
J: TRBJ1-1
size: -
V: TRBV11-3
D: TRBD1

DNA: TGCAGCGTTGAAGATCCATTCACAGGGACCAAAGAGACCCAGTACTTC
CDR3: CSVEDPFTGTKETQYF
J: TRBJ2-5
size: few
V: TRBV29-1
D: -

DNA: TGTGCCAGCGGGATGGCAGGGGGCACAGATACGCAGTATTTT
CDR3: CASGMAGGTDTQYF
J: TRBJ2-3
size: -
V: TRBV2
D: -

DNA: TGTGCCAGCAGCGACTCAGGGGTTGTTCAGACCCAGTACTTC
CDR3: CASSDSGVVQTQYF
J: TRBJ2-5
size: -
V: TRBV6-6
D: -

DNA: TGTGCCTGGCAACCAAGCTCCTATAATTCACCCCTCCACTTT
CDR3: CAWQPSSYNSPLHF
J: TRBJ1-6
size: -
V: TRBV30
D: -

DNA: TGTGCCAGCAGTACACCGGACAGGGGGAGCTATGGCTACACCTTC
CDR3: CASSTPDRGSYGYTF
J: TRBJ1-2
size: -
V: TRBV6-5
D: TRBD1

DNA: TGTGCCAGCAGCGTAGTAGGTAGTAGCGGGAGAGATGAGCAGTTCTTC
CDR3: CASSVVGSSGRDEQFF
J: TRBJ2-1
size: once
V: TRBV9
D: TRBD2

DNA: TGTGCCAGCGGAGGCCCAGGGCCCTACGAGCAGTACTTC
CDR3: CASGGPGPYEQYF
J: TRBJ2-7
size: -
V: TRBV27
D: -

DNA: TGTGCCAGCAGCTTTAAAAGCGGGTGGAACAATGAGCAGTTCTTC
CDR3: CASSFKSGWNNEQFF
J: TRBJ2-1
size: -
V: TRBV11-3
D: -

DNA: TGTGCCTGGAGTGTAACCGGGGGGCCCTTCGATACGCAGTATTTT
CDR3: CAWSVTGGPFDTQYF
J: TRBJ2-3
size: -
V: TRBV30
D: -

DNA: TGCAGCGTTGAAGAGGCCGGGGTGGAGGGCTACACCTTC
CDR3: CSVEEAGVEGYTF
J: TRBJ1-2
size: -
V: TRBV29-1
D: -

DNA: TGCGCCAGTAGCCGACAGGGCACGGAGAACACTGAAGCTTTCTTT
CDR3: CASSRQGTENTEAFF
J: TRBJ1-1
size: -
V: TRBV5-1
D: TRBD1

DNA: TGTGCCAGTAGTATCCTAGCCTCAGAGACCCAGTACTTC
CDR3: CASSILASETQYF
J: TRBJ2-5
size: once
V: TRBV19
D: -